The 18 T cell receptor beta chains below come from one sample, sequenced in a study of cytotoxic CD8 clonotypes in ibrutinib-treated CLL listed by TCRdb under 2021. Library creation used the immunoSEQ multiplex PCR assay. TCRdb obtained this table from immuneACCESS and retained in-frame rearrangements with V and J assigned. These tables miss some clones; where compared with another copy, unresolved V genes account for less than half of the shortfall, and the remainder is unexplained. The sample table shows some 300,000 clones, and around four fifths are seen once. Over 5.5% of the sample lies in the top ten. Source: PBMCs, taken before ibrutinib treatment. These TCRs come from a human donor with chronic lymphocytic leukemia.

This chain uses TRBV27 with TRBJ2-1, with 8 bases aligning to TRBD2. The CDR3 has 17 amino acids. V shed 3 bases and J 6 bases; nucleotides not matched to a gene: 13. CDR1 and CDR2 (germline): MNHEY, SMNVEV (reference sequence). As DNA, the CDR3 is TGTGCCAGCAGTTTCCCAGGGATAGCGGGACTACCCAATGAGCAGTTCTTC. Its protein product is CASSFPGIAGLPNEQFF.

The rearrangement uses TRBV2 and TRBJ2-1, with D possibly TRBD2 on 6 matching bases. The V gene lost 7 bases and the J gene lost 4 bases, with 11 bases spanning the gap. This CDR3 region has 13 residues. Germline loops: CDR1 SNHLY, CDR2 FYNNEI. In DNA form, the CDR3 reads TGTGCCAGCAAGATAGCGGTGTACAATGAGCAGTTCTTC. Translation gives CASKIAVYNEQFF.

CDR3 sequence: CASSNREETTDTQYF. DNA for the CDR3: TGTGCCAGCAGCAACCGGGAGGAGACCACAGATACGCAGTATTTT. The rearrangement uses TRBV7-9 and TRBJ2-3, with 7 bases aligning to TRBD2. Per germline, CDR1 SEHNR and CDR2 FQNEAQ (reference sequence). After removal of 5 bases from V and 2 bases from J, the junction contained 7 bases not matched to a gene. The CDR3 is 15 residues long.

This clone was seen only once. The genes are TRBV30 and TRBJ1-4, with 10 bases lining up with TRBD1. The germline gives CDR1 GTSNPN, CDR2 SVGIG (reference sequence). The CDR3 contains 14 residues. With 7 bases clipped from V and 3 bases from J, the junction kept 5 bases outside the gene matches. The CDR3 DNA sequence: TGTGCCTTAACAGGACAGGGGGCTAATGAAAAACTGTTTTTT. Its protein is CALTGQGANEKLFF.

The chain employs TRBV6-5 and TRBJ2-7, with TRBD1 identical over 7 bases. This CDR3 spans 15 amino acids. From germline, CDR1 is MNHEY and CDR2 SVGAGI. The V and J ends lost 2 bases and 1 base, in that order; junction bases with no gene match: 5. DNA of the CDR3: TGTGCCAGCAGTTACCAGACAGGGATGTCCTACGAGCAGTACTTC. Its translation: CASSYQTGMSYEQYF.

The chain joins TRBV7-2 to TRBJ2-3, with TRBD2 matching 8 bases. Germline assignment: CDR1 SGHTA and CDR2 FQGNSA. The V and J ends lost 3 bases and 0 bases, in that order; junction bases with no gene match: 5. CDR3 length: 16 residues. Here the CDR3 reads CASSFLLAESTDTQYF. CDR3 in DNA: TGTGCCAGCAGCTTCCTACTAGCGGAGAGCACAGATACGCAGTATTTT.

V and J are TRBV6-5 and TRBJ1-5; D perhaps matches TRBD1 (5 bases). This CDR3 has 13 residues. CDR1 is MNHEY, CDR2 SVGAGI, per germline. The V end was cut by 5 bases, the J end by 6 bases, with 11 bases between. Here the CDR3 reads CASSPGGRQPQHF. In DNA form, the CDR3 reads TGTGCCAGCAGTCCGGGGGGACGTCAGCCCCAGCATTTT.

The chain combines TRBV18 with TRBJ2-7, with 9 bases lining up with TRBD1. The ends lost 2 bases at V and 6 bases at J; junction bases unmatched: 5. There are 14 residues in the CDR3. Germline values: CDR1 KGHSH, CDR2 LQKENI. The CDR3 bases are TGTGCCAGCTCACCATACAGGGGGCAGGGCGAGCAGTACTTC. Protein: CASSPYRGQGEQYF.

This chain links TRBV4-1 with TRBJ2-1; 7 positions agree with TRBD2. V lost 3 bases, J lost 5 bases, and 10 bases stayed unmatched. CDR1 MGHRA and CDR2 YSYEKL come from the germline V gene. This CDR3 has 16 amino acids. The CDR3 loop reads CASSQESGKVNNEQFF. The DNA for the CDR3 is TGCGCCAGCAGCCAGGAGAGCGGGAAGGTGAACAATGAGCAGTTCTTC.

The gene calls are TRBV2 and TRBJ2-5; tentatively, D is TRBD1 (5 bases). There are 13 residues in the CDR3. CDR1 is SNHLY, CDR2 FYNNEI, per germline. V shed 4 bases and J shed 1 base, with 7 bases lying between them. This chain's CDR3 is CASSGQGQETQYF. The CDR3 DNA follows: TGTGCCAGCAGTGGCCAGGGCCAAGAGACCCAGTACTTC.

The chain recombines TRBV10-2 with TRBJ2-3; 12 bases line up with TRBD2. Germline V gene data show CDR1 as WSHSY and CDR2 as SAAADI. The CDR3 length is 17 residues. V was pared by 2 bases and J by 2 bases, with 5 bases of the junction left unmatched. The CDR3 loop reads CASSEPRTSGTTDTQYF. For the CDR3, the DNA is TGCGCCAGCAGTGAGCCCCGGACTAGCGGGACCACAGATACGCAGTATTTT.

This clone occurred once. V gene TRBV30 combines with J gene TRBJ2-1; D tentatively fits TRBD1 or TRBD2 (5 bases each). CDR1 is GTSNPN and CDR2 is SVGIG in the germline V gene (reference sequence). V was trimmed by 4 bases and J by 6 bases, leaving 13 bases between them. This CDR3 is built from 13 residues. CDR3 sequence (DNA): TGTGCCTGGATGTCAGGGAGAGTCAATGAGCAGTTCTTC. Protein sequence: CAWMSGRVNEQFF.

The chain combines TRBV19 with TRBJ1-3; D unresolved. Germline V gene data show CDR1 as LNHDA and CDR2 as SQIVND (reference sequence). This CDR3 contains 13 residues. Trimming cost V 7 bases and J 0 bases, with 7 bases left between them. This CDR3 reads CASKESSGNTIYF. The CDR3 DNA reads TGTGCCAGTAAAGAGAGCTCTGGAAACACCATATATTTT.

V gene TRBV5-4 combines with J gene TRBJ2-3; tentative D call: TRBD1 (6 bases). The V end lost 1 base, the J end lost 0 bases, and 12 bases lay between the germline ends. Germline assignment: CDR1 SGHNT and CDR2 YYREEE (reference sequence). CDR3 size: 16 residues. CDR3 DNA: TGTGCCAGCAGCTTGCTGCCAGGGGCAAGCACAGATACGCAGTATTTT. Amino acid sequence: CASSLLPGASTDTQYF.

The chain recombines TRBV30 with TRBJ1-1; D is ambiguous. Germline V gene lookup returns CDR1 GTSNPN and CDR2 SVGIG (reference sequence). With 1 base removed from V and 1 base from J, the gap between germline ends came to 16 bases. The CDR3 covers 16 residues. CDR3 sequence: CAWSGTRPGSNTEAFF. CDR3 DNA: TGTGCCTGGAGTGGAACTCGGCCGGGATCGAACACTGAAGCTTTCTTT. Full variable domain (outside the CDR3, taken from reference TRBV30 and TRBJ1-1): SQTIHQWPATLVQPVGSPLSLECTVEGTSNPNLYWYRQAAGRGLQLLFYSVGIGQISSEVPQNLSASRPQDRQFILSSKKLLLSDSGFYLCAWSGTRPGSNTEAFFGQGTRLTVV.

The rearrangement uses TRBV4-1 and TRBJ2-1; tentative D call: TRBD2 (6 bases). The CDR3 is 15 residues long. Germline CDR1 reads MGHRA; CDR2 reads YSYEKL. V was shortened by 4 bases and J by 4 bases, with 14 bases between the two germline ends. CDR3 region: CASSRSPGLYNEQFF. The DNA of the CDR3 is TGCGCCAGCAGCCGGTCGCCGGGACTGTACAATGAGCAGTTCTTC.

This clone was recorded only once. The V call is TRBV27, the J call TRBJ2-3; D remains ambiguous. V was trimmed by 8 bases and J by 0 bases, leaving 12 bases between them. Per the germline V gene, CDR1 is MNHEY and CDR2 is SMNVEV (reference sequence). The CDR3 runs 14 residues. The CDR3: CASRIARSTDTQYF. In nucleotides, the CDR3 is TGTGCCAGCCGGATAGCCAGGAGCACAGATACGCAGTATTTT.

The rearrangement links TRBV30 to TRBJ2-3; a possible D gene is TRBD1 (5 bases). The length of the CDR3 is 15 residues. CDR1 and CDR2 (germline): GTSNPN, SVGIG (reference sequence). The V end lost 0 bases, the J end lost 0 bases, and 10 bases lay between the germline ends. The CDR3 loop is CAWSVKGLSTDTQYF. The DNA of the CDR3 is TGTGCCTGGAGTGTTAAGGGGCTAAGCACAGATACGCAGTATTTT. Together with reference TRBV30 and TRBJ2-3, the CDR3 gives the full variable domain: SQTIHQWPATLVQPVGSPLSLECTVEGTSNPNLYWYRQAAGRGLQLLFYSVGIGQISSEVPQNLSASRPQDRQFILSSKKLLLSDSGFYLCAWSVKGLSTDTQYFGPGTRLTVL.